These 19 T cell receptor beta chains were sequenced from one sample in a study of naive and memory T cell subsets. The treatment denotes: skin biopsy from PPD injection site in Mantoux-positive individual. A UMI-containing oligonucleotide was joined by 3' ligation to the TCR cDNA template. Ligated cDNA underwent four rounds of PCR with nested alpha and beta constant region primers and SP2. TCRdb reprocessed the UMI-ligation and nested PCR reads with MiXCR, giving one entry per CDR3 protein. The sample lists about 37,000 distinct CDR3 sequences, 11% seen once, with 3% to 5% in the top ten. Sequencing used skin, obtained from a tuberculin skin test site. The receptors were sampled from an adult in good health.

The genes are TRBV2 and TRBJ1-1, with D unresolved. Germline CDR1 reads SNHLY; CDR2 reads FYNNEI. The CDR3 length is 13 residues. Trimming shortened V by 6 bases and J by 1 base, and 9 bases separated the two germline ends. CDR3 in DNA: TGTGCCAGCAGAGGCGCAAGGAACACTGAAGCTTTCTTT. Translating gives CASRGARNTEAFF.

A note on this clonotype: One end of the junction does not line up with germline, which may come from a read error. This chain connects TRBV7-7 to TRBJ2-2; no clear D gene. Per germline, CDR1 SSHAT and CDR2 FNYEAQ (reference sequence). This CDR3 has 15 residues. CDR3: CASSPLPANTGELFF. CDR3 nucleotides: TGTGCTAGCAGCCCCCTCCCGGCGAACACCGGGGAGCTGTTTTTT.

This clonotype showed up many times. The V and J genes are TRBV20-1 and TRBJ2-1; TRBD2 agrees at 12 bases. The junction had 15 bases not matched to a gene; V was cut back by 3 bases and J by 9 bases. Per the germline V gene, CDR1 is DFQATT and CDR2 is SNEGSKA (reference sequence). This CDR3 comprises 17 residues. In DNA form, the CDR3 reads TGCAGTGCTAGGTCTAGCCTAGCGGGGGGGTGGATGGGTGAGCAGTTCTTC. Its translation is CSARSSLAGGWMGEQFF.

This clonotype was observed at least ten times. The chain links TRBV6-4 to TRBJ2-2; 7 bases align to TRBD2. V shed 3 bases and J 7 bases; nucleotides not matched to a gene: 5. This CDR3 has 14 residues. Germline-derived CDR1 and CDR2 are MRHNA and SNTAGT. As DNA, the CDR3 is TGTGCCAGCAGTGAGAGGGAGGGCCTCGGGGAGCTGTTTTTT. It codes for CASSEREGLGELFF.

V usage is TRBV5-6 and J usage is TRBJ2-7; D is undetermined. CDR1 and CDR2 from the germline V gene are SGHDT and YYEEEE. The CDR3 spans 13 residues. Trimming cost V 1 base and J 3 bases, with 8 bases left between them. The CDR3 reads CASSLLSDYEQYF. The CDR3 DNA follows: TGTGCCAGCAGCTTGCTGTCAGACTACGAGCAGTACTTC.

Sample share makes this clonotype medium-sized. The rearrangement uses TRBV7-9 and TRBJ1-2, with TRBD1 matching over 7 bases. CDR3 size: 15 residues. Germline lookup yields CDR1 SEHNR and CDR2 FQNEAQ (reference sequence). The V gene end was trimmed by 7 bases and the J gene end by 6 bases; junction bases not matched to a gene: 14. The CDR3 DNA reads TGTGCCAGCACGATAAAATCAGGGGGATGGGATGGCTACACCTTC. Translated: CASTIKSGGWDGYTF.

This clonotype was detected ten times or more. This sequence joins TRBV2 and TRBJ2-1, with TRBD2 matching 10 bases. The CDR3 loop spans 15 amino acids. V was clipped by 4 bases and J by 3 bases; unmatched bases: 3. Germline V gives CDR1 SNHLY, CDR2 FYNNEI. Written as DNA, the CDR3 is TGTGCCAGCAGTGGACTAGCGGGCAACTACAATGAGCAGTTCTTC. Its translation is CASSGLAGNYNEQFF. Together with reference TRBV2 and TRBJ2-1, the CDR3 gives the full variable domain: EPEVTQTPSHQVTQMGQEVILRCVPISNHLYFYWYRQILGQKVEFLVSFYNNEISEKSEIFDDQFSVERPDGSNFTLKIRSTKLEDSAMYFCASSGLAGNYNEQFFGPGTRLTVL.

This clonotype is medium-sized. The V call is TRBV20-1, the J call TRBJ2-1; 12 nucleotides match TRBD1. CDR1 is DFQATT and CDR2 is SNEGSKA in the germline V gene (reference sequence). The CDR3 runs to 16 residues. The ends lost 3 bases at V and 8 bases at J; junction bases unmatched: 11. CDR3 loop: CSASSLVGQGAYEQFF. In nucleotides, the CDR3 is TGCAGTGCTAGTTCCCTTGTGGGACAGGGGGCGTATGAGCAGTTCTTC.

The sample holds a few counts of this clonotype. The CDR3 DNA reads as TGTGCCAGTAGCCCACAGGGGGGAAAGGTGTATGAGCAGTTCTTC. Translating gives CASSPQGGKVYEQFF. The genes are TRBV19 and TRBJ2-1; 8 nucleotides agree with TRBD1. Looked up from germline, CDR1 is LNHDA and CDR2 is SQIVND (reference sequence). There are 15 residues in the CDR3. The V and J ends lost 6 bases and 8 bases, in that order; junction bases with no gene match: 12.

This clonotype was seen at least ten times. The gene calls are TRBV14 and TRBJ1-2; D gene unclear. Per the germline V gene, CDR1 is SGHDN and CDR2 is FVKESK. CDR3 length: 13 residues. Between the trimmed V and J ends, which lost 1 base and 7 bases, there was a span of 10 bases. The CDR3 nucleotides are TGTGCCAGCAGCCAAGCGAGGGCAGTTGGCTACACCTTC. Amino acids: CASSQARAVGYTF.

The chain links TRBV20-1 to TRBJ2-1, with D uncertain. This CDR3 has 14 amino acids. CDR1 is DFQATT and CDR2 is SNEGSKA in the germline V gene (reference sequence). Trimming took off 0 bases at V and 3 bases at J, with 9 bases between the two ends. The CDR3 coding sequence is TGCAGTGCTAGAGACGATCCCCTCTACAATGAGCAGTTCTTC. The encoded protein is CSARDDPLYNEQFF.

At least ten counts were recorded for this clonotype. V and J are TRBV6-5 and TRBJ1-1; 8 positions agree with TRBD1. This CDR3 contains 15 residues. V dropped 5 bases and J dropped 3; count of bases not matched to a gene: 8. In germline, CDR1 is MNHEY, CDR2 SVGAGI. CDR3 protein: CASSPPTGAHTEAFF. As DNA, the CDR3 is TGTGCCAGCAGTCCCCCGACAGGGGCTCACACTGAAGCTTTCTTT.

This clonotype was detected ten times or more. This chain uses TRBV7-9 with TRBJ2-7; D may be TRBD1 or TRBD2 (5 bases each). This CDR3 is built from 13 residues. Germline-derived CDR1 and CDR2 are SEHNR and FQNEAQ (reference sequence). V lost 7 bases to trimming and J lost 3 bases, with 13 bases between them. The CDR3 here is CASTPRDRYEQYF. The CDR3 region has the DNA TGTGCCAGCACGCCCCGGGACCGCTACGAGCAGTACTTC.

This chain uses TRBV6-1 with TRBJ2-7; TRBD1 matches 7 bases. V lost 5 bases, J lost 3 bases, and 7 bases stayed unmatched. Germline-derived CDR1 and CDR2 are MNHNS and SASEGT. The CDR3 is 14 residues long. The CDR3 loop reads CASSLLGTDYEQYF. DNA of the CDR3: TGTGCCAGCAGTTTATTAGGGACAGACTACGAGCAGTACTTC.

This clonotype has at least ten counts. The chain recombines TRBV29-1 with TRBJ2-1, with 7 bases fitting TRBD1. From germline, CDR1 is SQVTM and CDR2 ANQGSEA. With 4 bases clipped from V and 8 bases from J, the junction kept 14 bases outside the gene matches. CDR3 size: 15 residues. CDR3 residues: CSVAPGGRRIDEQFF. The CDR3 nucleotides read TGCAGCGTTGCCCCAGGGGGTCGTAGAATCGATGAGCAGTTCTTC.

This clonotype was seen a handful of times. This chain uses TRBV6-1 with TRBJ1-5, with D unresolved. The CDR3 sequence is 11 residues long. Trimming cost V 1 base and J 10 bases, with 5 bases left between them. From germline, CDR1 is MNHNS and CDR2 SASEGT. For the CDR3, the DNA is TGTGCCAGCAGTGAAGGAAGACCCCAGCATTTT. This sequence encodes CASSEGRPQHF.

In its sample, this clonotype was seen a few times. The gene calls are TRBV20-1 and TRBJ2-5; 16 bases are a match to TRBD2. Germline values: CDR1 DFQATT, CDR2 SNEGSKA (reference sequence). V shed 6 bases and J 2 bases; nucleotides not matched to a gene: 6. The CDR3 has 16 amino acids. The CDR3 loop reads CSAGGTSGGAQETQYF. In nucleotides, the CDR3 is TGCAGTGCCGGGGGGACTAGCGGGGGGGCACAAGAGACCCAGTACTTC.

This clonotype was seen many times. The chain employs TRBV5-6 and TRBJ2-7, with D perhaps matching TRBD2 (6 bases). The V end was cut by 4 bases, the J end by 3 bases, with 20 bases between. The CDR3 is 16 residues long. The germline CDR1 and CDR2 sequences are SGHDT and YYEEEE. In DNA, the CDR3 is TGTGCCAGCAGCACACAGCCGGGACTCAGCGACTACGAGCAGTACTTC. It yields the protein CASSTQPGLSDYEQYF.

This clonotype was picked up a small number of times. The rearrangement links TRBV2 to TRBJ2-1, with 10 bases aligning to TRBD2. CDR3 length: 16 residues. Germline V lookup: CDR1 SNHLY, CDR2 FYNNEI. J lost 5 bases, V lost 7 bases, and 11 bases had no gene match. CDR3 bases: TGTGCCAGCACGGACCCCGGGACTAGCGAGAACAATGAGCAGTTCTTC. This codes for CASTDPGTSENNEQFF.